This T cell receptor (beta chain) was identified during a study of Ad26.COV2.S vaccination and SARS-CoV-2 variants. Worth noting for this clone: Its antigen is unknown.

Germline assignment: CDR1 KGHSH and CDR2 LQKENI. The CDR3 is made up of 14 amino acids. V lost 5 bases and J lost 5; bases outside the gene matches: 4. Treatment described: roughly 18 received Ad26.COV2.S at low or high dose, single or two shots; about 5 received placebo; per-sample allocation not given. The study sampled participants on day 63 after the first vaccine or placebo injection. The study used a vaccine consisting of an Ad26 vector that expressed Wuhan-strain SARS-CoV-2 spike. Study-level findings and limits: It is possible that the TCR breadth and depth analyses underestimated the total T cell responses.

The assay was immunoSEQ multiplex PCR, and TCRdb's table has in-frame clones only and misses some. The data contain more than 400,000 clones, around 91% of them seen just once; the ten biggest clones take up about 4.1%. V usage is TRBV18 and J usage is TRBJ1-1; 11 positions match TRBD1. The TCR was taken from a person between 18 and 65 years old who received the Ad26.COV2.S COVID-19 vaccine or a placebo. The sample in question was peripheral blood, obtained in a trial of Ad26.COV2.S vaccine versus placebo. CDR3 coding DNA: TGTGCCAGCTCAGGGACAGGGGGTTCGACTGAAGCTTTCTTT. It codes for CASSGTGGSTEAFF. Based on the CDR3 plus reference TRBV18 and TRBJ1-1, the full variable domain is NAGVMQNPRHLVRRRGQEARLRCSPMKGHSHVYWYRQLPEEGLKFMVYLQKENIIDESGMPKERFSAEFPKEGPSILRIQQVVRGDSAAYFCASSGTGGSTEAFFGQGTRLTVV.